The clone carrying this T cell receptor (beta chain) was seen ten or more times. Time point meaning: longitudinal time-point 3. Synthesis of cDNA used 5'RACE (with 10-nucleotide random UMIs). Every sequencing run produced over 180 million TCR-beta sequences, and the sequences from any one run covered 15-18 subjects. TCRdb processed the 5' RACE reads anew with MiXCR; each CDR3 protein has one entry. This table has more than 50,000 distinct CDR3 sequences, 7.5% to 9.5% appearing once. The source of the sample is a study of neurological immune-mediated disorders. Germline V lookup: CDR1 SQVTM, CDR2 ANQGSEA. The CDR3 loop spans 14 amino acids. V was trimmed by 4 bases and J by 0 bases, leaving 11 bases between them.

Sequences were obtained from PBMCs. This TCR was sampled from a woman aged 40 to 50 in good health. V is TRBV29-1 and J is TRBJ2-3; D uncertain. CDR3 loop: CSVAVTSSTDTQYF. In DNA, the CDR3 is TGCAGCGTTGCGGTTACCTCTAGCACAGATACGCAGTATTTT.